The subject of this entry is one T cell receptor beta chain. Its antigen is not identified. The V gene's germline CDR1 is SGHTA and CDR2 FQGNSA. This CDR3 region has 13 residues. Trimming pared 5 bases from V and 5 bases from J, leaving 12 bases between. The data stem from a study of cytomegalovirus exposure and HLA in healthy donors. Study conclusions and caveats: Presence/absence comparisons presumed near-even sequencing depth among donors. TRBV6-2, TRBV6-3 and some other V segments were excluded as indistinguishable. Later analysis associated a missense DCLRE1C variant with TCR beta V- and J-gene trimming.

PCR involved 60 Vbeta and 13 Jbeta primers. TCRdb's table, derived via immunoSEQ multiplex PCR, lists solely in-frame clones and lacks some. The sample consists of around 150,000 clones, about 65% of them appearing once. The rearrangement joins TRBV7-2 to TRBJ2-5; D gene ambiguous. This TCR came from a woman in her twenties or thirties in good health and CMV-seronegative. Input material: PBMCs. The CDR3 reads CASSQIARETQYF. In nucleotides, the CDR3 is TGTGCCAGCAGCCAAATTGCGAGGGAGACCCAGTACTTC.